This section outlines one T cell receptor (beta chain) sequence together with its context. This clonotype was seen at least ten times. Its binding antigen is unknown. No much larger clone exists at a distance of one base, and base qualities are not known. Libraries were built with 5' RACE. The instrument given in TCRdb is NextSeq 500. In the TCR library protocol, unique molecular identifiers were attached to individual cDNA molecules to correct for PCR bias and sequencing error. TCR alpha and beta chains were both sequenced, and the abundances of alpha and beta sequences in each sample were closely correlated with each other. As for the original processing: Decombinator V4 was used to annotate TCR sequences for V gene, J gene and CDR3. TCRs were defined as expanded if a significant change between any two time points was detected under a Poisson model with p below 0.0001. Abundances of TCRs were expressed as counts per million after normalisation to the total number of TCRs sequenced in each sample. MAIT TCRs were defined by TRAV1-2 paired with TRAJ12, TRAJ20 or TRAJ33, and iNKT TCRs by TRAV10 paired with TRAJ18. VDJdb, accessed on 1 November 2021, was searched for TCRs annotated for CMV, EBV and SARS-CoV-2, and TCRs annotated for more than one antigen were excluded. TCRdb cleaned the public reads at Q25 with fastp, built clones with MiXCR and kept in-frame beta chains. For every CDR3 protein sequence, its rows merge into one entry that carries the most common genes and DNA. The V and J calls, along with clone size, are taken from TCRdb and not from the paper's own processing. In all, the sample holds about 46,000 distinct CDR3 sequences, and approximately 5.9% of those were seen once. The top ten constitute 5.4% of the sample.

The study was a case-control design nested within a healthcare worker cohort in London, UK, with weekly nasopharyngeal swab PCR tests and blood sampling. Healthcare workers were recruited between 23 and 31 March 2020, during the week of the UK lockdown, and were followed weekly for up to roughly 16 weeks. CDR1 and CDR2 are drawn from the germline V gene: MNHEY, SVGAGI. V and J are truncated by 6 bases and 7 bases respectively, leaving an intervening sequence of 9 bases. The cysteine opens and the phenylalanine closes a CDR3 of 11 amino acids. The CDR3 DNA has 33 bases and is translated from base 1. This sample stems from a study of early T cells in non-severe SARS-CoV-2 infection (dated by TCRdb to the early 2020s). About the study as a whole: Because TCR sequencing relied on bulk RNA taken from unsorted whole blood, pairing of alpha and beta chains was not possible. What the study reported, not specific to this receptor: VDJdb matching was skewed toward anti-spike CD8 responses and likely underestimated virus-specific expansions by missing private and CD4 specificities.

The receptor was isolated from an adult who was a healthcare worker with PCR-confirmed SARS-CoV-2 infection or an uninfected control (not recorded which). The sample in question was whole blood, obtained at baseline. The V and J segments used are TRBV6-5 and TRBJ1-1; a confident D gene designation cannot be given. The CDR3 protein sequence reads: CASSRQDEAFF. The nucleotides are TGTGCCAGCAGCCGACAAGATGAAGCTTTCTTT.